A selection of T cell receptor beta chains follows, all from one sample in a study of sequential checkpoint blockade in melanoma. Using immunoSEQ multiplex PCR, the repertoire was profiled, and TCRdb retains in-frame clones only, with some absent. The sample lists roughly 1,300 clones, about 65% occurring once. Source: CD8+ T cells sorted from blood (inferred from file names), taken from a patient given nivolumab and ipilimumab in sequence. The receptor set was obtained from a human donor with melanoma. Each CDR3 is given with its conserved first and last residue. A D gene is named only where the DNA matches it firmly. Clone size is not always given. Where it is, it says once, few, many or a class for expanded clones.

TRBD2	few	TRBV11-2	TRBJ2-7	TGTGCCAGCAGCTTCGGGGGGGACGAGCAGTACTTC	CASSFGGDEQYF
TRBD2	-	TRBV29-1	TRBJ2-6	TGCAGCGTTGCGACTAGCGGGAGTTCTGGGGCCAACGTCCTGACTTTC	CSVATSGSSGANVLTF
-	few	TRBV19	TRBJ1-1	TGTGCCAGTAGGGCAGAAGTAATACAAATGAACACTGAAGCTTTCTTT	CASRAEVIQMNTEAFF
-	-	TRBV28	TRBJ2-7	TGTGCCAGCAGTACGGGACTCCGGAGCTCCTACGAGCAGTACTTC	CASSTGLRSSYEQYF
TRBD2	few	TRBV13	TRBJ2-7	TGTGCCAGCAGCGAACGGACTAGCGGGAGGGACGAGCAGTACTTC	CASSERTSGRDEQYF
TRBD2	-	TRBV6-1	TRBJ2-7	TGTGCCAGCAGTGAAGAGGCGGGAGTCTTATCCTACGAGCAGTACTTC	CASSEEAGVLSYEQYF
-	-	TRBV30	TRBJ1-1	TGTGCCTGGGGGGGGTCAAGAATTGGAGAGAACACTGAAGCTTTCTTT	CAWGGSRIGENTEAFF
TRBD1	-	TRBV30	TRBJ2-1	TGTGCCTGGAGTACTACAGGGGGCGAGCAGTTCTTC	CAWSTTGGEQFF
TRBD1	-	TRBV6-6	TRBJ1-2	TGTGCCAGCAGTCACCGGGACAGGCGATATGGCTACACCTTC	CASSHRDRRYGYTF
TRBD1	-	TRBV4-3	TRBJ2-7	TGCGCCAGCAGCGTGACAGGGGCGACATCCTACGAGCAGTACTTC	CASSVTGATSYEQYF
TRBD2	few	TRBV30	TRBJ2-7	TGTGCCTGGAATCCGGGACTAGGAGCCTACGAGCAGTACTTC	CAWNPGLGAYEQYF
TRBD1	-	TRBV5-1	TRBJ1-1	TGCGCCAGCAGCTTGCCCGTAGACAGGGGAAAATCGAGAGCTTTCTTT	CASSLPVDRGKSRAFF
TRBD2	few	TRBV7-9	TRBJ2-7	TGTGCCAGCAGCTCCGGGACTAGTTCGGAGCAGTACTTC	CASSSGTSSEQYF
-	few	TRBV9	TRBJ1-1	TGTGCCAGCAGCCCGGATTTGGGGGCCACTGAAGCTTTCTTT	CASSPDLGATEAFF
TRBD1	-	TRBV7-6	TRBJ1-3	TGTGCCAGCAGCCGTTGGACAGGGAATGCCGGAAACACCATATATTTT	CASSRWTGNAGNTIYF
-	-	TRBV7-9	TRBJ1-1	TGTGCCAGCAGCTTATTCGGTTCCCTGCACACTGAAGCTTTCTTT	CASSLFGSLHTEAFF
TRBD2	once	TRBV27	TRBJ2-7	TGTGCCAGCAGTTTTGGGAGGGGCGAGCAGTACTTC	CASSFGRGEQYF
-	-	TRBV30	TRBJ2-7	TGTGCCTGGAGTGGCAGTAACTCCTACGAGCAGTACTTC	CAWSGSNSYEQYF
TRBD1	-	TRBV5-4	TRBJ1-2	TGTGCCAGCAGCTCAATGACAGGGGCCAACTATGGCTACACCTTC	CASSSMTGANYGYTF
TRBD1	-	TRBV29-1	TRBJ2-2	TGCAGCGTTCCACGGGTCTGGGACAGGGGGACCGGGGAGCTGTTTTTT	CSVPRVWDRGTGELFF
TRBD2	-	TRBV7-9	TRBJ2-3	TGTGCCAGCAGCGGACTAGCGCTGGGGACAGATACGCAGTATTTT	CASSGLALGTDTQYF
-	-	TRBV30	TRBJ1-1	TGTGCCTGGAGTGAAGAGATGAGAATGAACACTGAAGCTTTCTTT	CAWSEEMRMNTEAFF
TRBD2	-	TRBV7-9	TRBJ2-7	TGTGCCAGCAGCCCTACGCCAGCGGGAGGGCCGATCTACGAGCAGTACTTC	CASSPTPAGGPIYEQYF